Listed here are 31 T cell receptor beta chains from one sample, sequenced in a study of vaccination effects on CD4 cells after COVID-19. Assay used: immunoSEQ multiplex PCR; TCRdb lists only in-frame clones, some missing. Of around 70,000 clones listed, 60% to 80% were seen once; the top ten hold over 2%. CD4+ T cell isolation took place after less than 13 days of culture. The antigens of these receptors remain unknown. This material consisted of CD4+ T cells from PBMCs cultured without peptide, taken before COVID-19 vaccination. These receptors were obtained from a human donor who received a COVID-19 vaccine.

This chain uses TRBV6-5 with TRBJ1-2, with TRBD1 matching over 7 bases. V shed 5 bases, J shed 7 bases, and the junction held 13 bases outside the gene matches. Germline CDR1 reads MNHEY; CDR2 reads SVGAGI. The CDR3 runs 15 residues. The CDR3 DNA sequence: TGTGCCAGCAGTCCTGGACCAGGGGGGACGGGTGGCTACACCTTC. Protein: CASSPGPGGTGGYTF.

This chain joins TRBV25-1 and TRBJ1-6; D call uncertain. The germline CDR1 and CDR2 sequences are MGHDK and SYGVNS. V was pared by 4 bases and J by 8 bases, with 6 bases between. This CDR3 spans 12 amino acids. The CDR3 DNA is TGTGCCAGCAGTGTGGGGTATTCACCCCTCCACTTT. It translates to CASSVGYSPLHF. Together with reference TRBV25-1 and TRBJ1-6, the CDR3 gives the full variable domain: EADIYQTPRYLVIGTGKKITLECSQTMGHDKMYWYQQDPGMELHLIHYSYGVNSTEKGDLSSESTVSRIRTEHFPLTLESARPSHTSQYLCASSVGYSPLHFGNGTRLTVT.

The gene calls are TRBV7-2 and TRBJ1-5; D is unresolved. The ends were cut back, 2 bases at V and 3 bases at J, with 11 bases in the middle. Germline V lookup: CDR1 SGHTA, CDR2 FQGNSA. This CDR3 is built from 15 residues. CDR3 loop: CASSLYGGVNQPQHF. CDR3 coding DNA: TGTGCCAGCAGCTTATACGGCGGGGTCAATCAGCCCCAGCATTTT.

This clone was picked up a small number of times. The chain links TRBV18 to TRBJ1-4; D gene unclear. The CDR3 contains 13 residues. Between the trimmed V and J ends, which lost 4 bases and 6 bases, there was a span of 9 bases. Germline values: CDR1 KGHSH, CDR2 LQKENI. The CDR3 loop is CASSHTSDEKLFF. The CDR3 region has the DNA TGTGCCAGCTCACACACTTCTGATGAAAAACTGTTTTTT.

V usage is TRBV5-1 and J usage is TRBJ2-1; D may correspond to TRBD1 or TRBD2 (5 bases each). CDR3 length: 16 amino acids. V shed 4 bases and J shed 0 bases, with 14 bases lying between them. Per the germline V gene, CDR1 is SGHRS and CDR2 is YFSETQ. The CDR3 bases are TGCGCCAGCAGCCAGATGTCGGGGACCTCCTACAATGAGCAGTTCTTC. As protein: CASSQMSGTSYNEQFF.

The chain recombines TRBV13 with TRBJ1-1; a weak D match, TRBD1 (6 bases). CDR1 and CDR2 from the germline V gene are PRHDT and FYEKMQ (reference sequence). V was pared by 5 bases and J by 2 bases, with 12 bases between. The CDR3 consists of 14 residues. DNA of the CDR3: TGTGCCAGCAGCCTCCGGGACAAAAACACTGAAGCTTTCTTT. This codes for CASSLRDKNTEAFF.

Comment on this clone: One junction end does not reproduce the germline sequence, and a read error may be involved. J is TRBJ2-1 and V is TRBV30; TRBD1 matches at 9 bases. CDR1 and CDR2 (germline): GTSNPN, SVGIG (reference sequence). The CDR3 sequence is 11 residues long. The CDR3 DNA sequence: TGTGCCTGGAGGCGACAGGGGGAGAAGGTCTTC. Encoded protein: CAWRRQGEKVF.

V gene TRBV4-1 combines with J gene TRBJ2-3; 11 nucleotides align to TRBD1. Germline loops: CDR1 MGHRA, CDR2 YSYEKL. The CDR3 sequence is 15 residues long. Trimming removed 3 bases from V and 6 bases from J; junction bases left unmatched: 5. The CDR3 nucleotides are TGCGCCAGCAGCCAGGGACAGGGGGACGCCGATACGCAGTATTTT. It specifies CASSQGQGDADTQYF.

The CDR3 protein is CASSLVGTNYGYTF. The CDR3 bases are TGTGCCAGCAGCTTGGTGGGGACAAATTATGGCTACACCTTC. The chain combines TRBV5-6 with TRBJ1-2, with D possibly TRBD1 on 6 matching bases. The germline V gene encodes CDR1 SGHDT and CDR2 YYEEEE. V shed 0 bases and J shed 5 bases, with 11 bases lying between them. The CDR3 is made up of 14 amino acids.

The table lists this clone with a count of one. This chain links TRBV7-2 with TRBJ1-2; D not certain. V was clipped by 5 bases and J by 4 bases, with 11 bases between them. The CDR3 spans 13 residues. Germline V gene lookup returns CDR1 SGHTA and CDR2 FQGNSA. The CDR3 sequence is CASSPQNTYGYTF. The CDR3 DNA reads as TGTGCCAGCAGCCCCCAGAACACCTATGGCTACACCTTC.

The chain joins TRBV6-6 to TRBJ1-2; 7 bases fit TRBD1. Germline CDR1 is MNHNY and CDR2 is SVGAGI (reference sequence). The junction had 17 bases not matched to a gene; V was cut back by 8 bases and J by 8 bases. The CDR3 is 15 residues long. CDR3 region: CASGSDREGPYGYTF. CDR3 in DNA: TGTGCCAGCGGCTCCGACAGGGAAGGCCCCTACGGCTACACCTTC.

This clone appeared a few times. This chain joins TRBV5-1 and TRBJ1-5; D might be TRBD1 (5 bases). The CDR3 runs to 15 residues. In germline, CDR1 is SGHRS, CDR2 YFSETQ. Trimming cost V 2 bases and J 6 bases, with 15 bases left between them. The CDR3, as DNA: TGCGCCAGCAGCTTAGATGGGGGGTTAGGTCAGCCCCAGCATTTT. Its protein is CASSLDGGLGQPQHF.

The J gene is TRBJ2-5, the V gene TRBV7-3, with D unresolved. The germline V and J ends were trimmed by 2 bases and 1 base, with 5 bases remaining between them. Germline loops: CDR1 SGHTA, CDR2 FQGTGA. The CDR3 is 13 amino acids. This CDR3 is CASSLLVQETQYF. The CDR3 DNA reads TGTGCCAGCAGCTTATTAGTCCAAGAGACCCAGTACTTC. The complete variable domain, with remaining parts taken from reference TRBV7-3 and TRBJ2-5, reads GAGVSQTPSNKVTEKGKYVELRCDPISGHTALYWYRQSLGQGPEFLIYFQGTGAADDSGLPNDRFFAVRPEGSVSTLKIQRTERGDSAVYLCASSLLVQETQYFGPGTRLLVL.

The chain uses TRBV10-2 and TRBJ1-2, with D maybe TRBD1 (6 bases). The CDR3 length is 12 residues. V gave up 3 bases and J gave up 8 bases, with 10 bases separating them. Germline CDR1 and CDR2: WSHSY and SAAADI. The chain's CDR3 is CASSERTDGYTF. The CDR3, as DNA: TGCGCCAGCAGTGAACGGACAGACGGCTACACCTTC.

This clone appeared a single time. The V and J genes are TRBV20-1 and TRBJ2-1; TRBD2 agrees at 9 bases. From germline, CDR1 is DFQATT and CDR2 SNEGSKA (reference sequence). V shed 3 bases, J shed 4 bases, and the junction held 10 bases outside the gene matches. This CDR3 region has 16 residues. DNA of the CDR3: TGCAGTGCTAGTTTCCGCCTAGCGGGGATATACAATGAGCAGTTCTTC. Encoded protein: CSASFRLAGIYNEQFF.

J is TRBJ1-2 and V is TRBV4-3; TRBD1 agrees at 7 bases. After removal of 0 bases from V and 4 bases from J, the junction contained 5 bases not matched to a gene. CDR1 and CDR2 (germline): LGHNA, YSLEER. The CDR3 totals 15 residues. The CDR3: CASSQDLAGGYGYTF. The CDR3 DNA sequence: TGCGCCAGCAGCCAAGATTTGGCAGGGGGCTATGGCTACACCTTC.

The rearrangement uses TRBV5-6 and TRBJ2-7; D is unresolved. With 4 bases removed from V and 0 bases from J, the gap between germline ends came to 11 bases. Germline values: CDR1 SGHDT, CDR2 YYEEEE. The CDR3 consists of 14 residues. CDR3 DNA sequence: TGTGCCAGCAGCGTAGGACGGAGCTCCTACGAGCAGTACGTC. This encodes CASSVGRSSYEQYV.

This chain joins TRBV28 and TRBJ1-1; 8 bases agree with TRBD1. V shed 5 bases and J 5 bases; nucleotides not matched to a gene: 10. This CDR3 has 15 amino acids. CDR1 and CDR2 from the germline V gene are MDHEN and SYDVKM. The CDR3 reads CASSPRTGRWTEAFF. CDR3 nucleotide sequence: TGTGCCAGCAGTCCTCGGACAGGGAGGTGGACTGAAGCTTTCTTT.

This sequence joins TRBV7-3 and TRBJ1-1; D remains unclear. Germline-derived CDR1 and CDR2 are SGHTA and FQGTGA. V was cut by 3 bases and J by 1 base, with 9 bases left in between. The CDR3 is 14 residues long. This chain's CDR3 is CASSFRLSNTEAFF. Written as DNA, the CDR3 is TGTGCCAGCAGCTTCCGGCTTTCGAACACTGAAGCTTTCTTT. The variable domain in full, with the rest retrieved from reference TRBV7-3 and TRBJ1-1, is GAGVSQTPSNKVTEKGKYVELRCDPISGHTALYWYRQSLGQGPEFLIYFQGTGAADDSGLPNDRFFAVRPEGSVSTLKIQRTERGDSAVYLCASSFRLSNTEAFFGQGTRLTVV.

CDR3: CATSDTQGGSKNIQYF. In DNA form, the CDR3 reads TGTGCCACCAGTGATACTCAGGGGGGTTCCAAAAACATTCAGTACTTC. The chain combines TRBV24-1 with TRBJ2-4, with D perhaps matching TRBD1 (7 bases). CDR3 length: 16 amino acids. Trimming took off 3 bases at V and 2 bases at J, with 13 bases between the two ends. Germline CDR1 KGHDR, CDR2 SFDVKD.

The chain recombines TRBV6-4 with TRBJ2-1, with D possibly TRBD1 on 6 matching bases. This CDR3 contains 14 residues. Per germline, CDR1 MRHNA and CDR2 SNTAGT. V was clipped by 6 bases and J by 9 bases, with 18 bases between them. CDR3 loop: CASRRIEGVSEQFF. The CDR3 DNA reads TGTGCCAGCAGACGCATAGAGGGGGTATCTGAGCAGTTCTTC.

This chain connects TRBV14 to TRBJ1-6; 7 bases are shared with TRBD1. V lost 4 bases and J lost 7; bases outside the gene matches: 7. The CDR3 is 15 residues long. The germline CDR1 and CDR2 sequences are SGHDN and FVKESK. Written as DNA, the CDR3 is TGTGCCAGCAGCCCCCAGGGGACAGCCAATTCACCCCTCCACTTT. Its translation: CASSPQGTANSPLHF. Full variable domain (remainder filled in from reference TRBV14 and TRBJ1-6): EAGVTQFPSHSVIEKGQTVTLRCDPISGHDNLYWYRRVMGKEIKFLLHFVKESKQDESGMPNNRFLAERTGGTYSTLKVQPAELEDSGVYFCASSPQGTANSPLHFGNGTRLTVT.

The chain uses TRBV24-1 and TRBJ2-5; TRBD1 aligns across 8 bases. The germline gives CDR1 KGHDR, CDR2 SFDVKD. Losses at the gene ends were 4 bases for V and 4 bases for J; bases not matched to a gene: 7. The CDR3 consists of 15 residues. The CDR3 reads CATSDPIDRGETQYF. In nucleotides, the CDR3 is TGTGCCACCAGTGACCCAATCGACAGGGGAGAGACCCAGTACTTC.

DNA of the CDR3: TGTGCCAGCCGAGAAAGGGAAGGGATGGGCAATCAGCCCCAGCATTTT. Amino acids: CASREREGMGNQPQHF. This rearrangement joins TRBV3-1 (or the pseudogene TRBV3-2) to TRBJ1-5; D is unresolved. The CDR3 is made up of 16 amino acids. Germline loops: CDR1 LGHDT, CDR2 YNNKEL (reference sequence). Between the trimmed V and J ends, which lost 8 bases and 2 bases, there was a span of 19 bases.

The chain joins TRBV6-5 to TRBJ2-5; 11 nucleotides match TRBD2. Germline V lookup: CDR1 MNHEY, CDR2 SVGAGI. V was pared by 2 bases and J by 4 bases, with 3 bases of the junction left unmatched. The CDR3 is 15 amino acids. The chain's CDR3 is CASSYVLAGGETQYF. CDR3 sequence (DNA): TGTGCCAGCAGTTACGTCCTAGCGGGGGGAGAGACCCAGTACTTC.

This chain connects TRBV5-6 to TRBJ2-3, with TRBD1 identical over 8 bases. Germline CDR1 reads SGHDT; CDR2 reads YYEEEE. The length of the CDR3 is 15 residues. V was clipped by 4 bases and J by 4 bases; unmatched bases: 8. The CDR3 loop reads CASSPGQGFADTQYF. CDR3 nucleotides: TGTGCCAGCAGCCCAGGACAGGGCTTTGCAGATACGCAGTATTTT.

The rearrangement joins TRBV3-1 (or the pseudogene TRBV3-2) to TRBJ1-6, with 7 bases that match TRBD1. Germline V gene lookup returns CDR1 LGHDT and CDR2 YNNKEL (reference sequence). This CDR3 spans 15 amino acids. After removal of 3 bases from V and 5 bases from J, the junction contained 4 bases not matched to a gene. The CDR3 spells CASSHTDRDNSPLHF. CDR3 sequence (DNA): TGTGCCAGCAGCCACACAGACAGGGATAATTCACCCCTCCACTTT.

The chain couples TRBV25-1 to TRBJ2-7, with a tentative D call TRBD2 (6 bases). Germline CDR1 MGHDK, CDR2 SYGVNS. The V gene lost 8 bases and the J gene lost 3 bases, with 14 bases spanning the gap. This CDR3 is built from 13 residues. The CDR3 loop is CASASGTGYEQYV. DNA of the CDR3: TGTGCCAGCGCCTCCGGGACTGGCTACGAGCAGTACGTC.

J is TRBJ1-6 and V is TRBV25-1, with 8 nucleotides matching TRBD1. V was clipped by 3 bases and J by 7 bases; unmatched bases: 5. The CDR3 has 15 residues. The germline V gene has CDR1 MGHDK and CDR2 SYGVNS. The CDR3 reads CASSDWDRNNSPLHF. The CDR3 DNA reads as TGTGCCAGCAGTGATTGGGACAGGAACAATTCACCCCTCCACTTT. The full variable domain, its missing parts supplied by reference TRBV25-1 and TRBJ1-6, is EADIYQTPRYLVIGTGKKITLECSQTMGHDKMYWYQQDPGMELHLIHYSYGVNSTEKGDLSSESTVSRIRTEHFPLTLESARPSHTSQYLCASSDWDRNNSPLHFGNGTRLTVT.

This clone has a single count. The chain employs TRBV19 and TRBJ2-3; TRBD1 aligns across 8 bases. Germline V gives CDR1 LNHDA, CDR2 SQIVND (reference sequence). The CDR3 runs 14 residues. The ends lost 6 bases at V and 3 bases at J; junction bases unmatched: 5. The CDR3 here is CASRRQGRTDTQYF. CDR3 nucleotide sequence: TGTGCCAGTAGAAGACAGGGGAGGACAGATACGCAGTATTTT.

The chain couples TRBV11-2 to TRBJ1-2; maybe TRBD1 (5 bases). Trimming removed 2 bases from V and 2 bases from J, with 15 bases in between. The V gene's germline CDR1 is SGHAT and CDR2 FQNNGV. The CDR3 spans 16 residues. CDR3 sequence: CASSLIQAGLNYGYTF. CDR3 in DNA: TGTGCCAGCAGCTTAATACAGGCAGGTCTCAACTATGGCTACACCTTC.